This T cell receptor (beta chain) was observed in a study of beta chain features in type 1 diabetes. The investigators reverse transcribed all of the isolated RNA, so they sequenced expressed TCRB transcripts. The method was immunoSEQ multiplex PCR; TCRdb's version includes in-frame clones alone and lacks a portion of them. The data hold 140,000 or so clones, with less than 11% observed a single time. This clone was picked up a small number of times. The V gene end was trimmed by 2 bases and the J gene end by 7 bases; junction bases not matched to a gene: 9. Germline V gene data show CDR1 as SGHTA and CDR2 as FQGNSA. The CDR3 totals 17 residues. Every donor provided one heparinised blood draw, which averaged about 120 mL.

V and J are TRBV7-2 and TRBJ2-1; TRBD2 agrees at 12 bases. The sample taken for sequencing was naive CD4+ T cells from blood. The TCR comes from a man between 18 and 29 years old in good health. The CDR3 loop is CASSLMSSGGALNEQFF. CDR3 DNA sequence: TGTGCCAGCAGCTTAATGTCTAGCGGGGGGGCATTGAATGAGCAGTTCTTC.